Included here is one TCR beta chain sequence, with context. Its antigen is currently unknown. The data are from a study of shared clonotypes between healthy human individuals. Whole-study context: For every donor, three CD4 naive, three CD4 memory, two CD8 naive and one CD8 memory plates were used. General study points: Sorted-subset sequencing, rarefaction showed, was incomplete despite large depth. Sequencing depth was expected to affect clonotype sharing among donors.

The method was immunoSEQ multiplex PCR; TCRdb's version includes in-frame clones alone and lacks a portion of them. The sample lists some 2,000,000 clones; roughly 95% were seen once. CDR3 size: 17 residues. Germline V CDR1 and CDR2: SGDLS, YYNGEE. V dropped 0 bases and J dropped 0 bases, with 12 bases sitting between them. Naive CD45RA+ and memory CD45RA-negative subsets were split from CD4+ cells. The V call is TRBV9, the J call TRBJ1-4; a weak D match, TRBD1 (5 bases). Sample: naive CD4+ T cells sorted from blood. Noted subset: CD45RA+ positively selected. This TCR was recovered from a man between 18 and 29 years old in good health. The CDR3 DNA sequence: TGTGCCAGCAGCGTAGCTCCGACAGCTGCAACTAATGAAAAACTGTTTTTT. Encoded protein: CASSVAPTAATNEKLFF.